This record looks at one TCR beta chain sequence and its context. This sample was included in a study of T cell changes during pregnancy in multiple sclerosis. Data came from immunoSEQ multiplex PCR; TCRdb stores just in-frame clones and leaves some out. The sample contains about 23,000 clones, 75% to 90% of which appear only once. This clonotype was sampled from a female donor with multiple sclerosis, enrolled in a pregnancy study. This specimen was CD8+ T cells from peripheral blood mononuclear cells, taken in the first trimester of pregnancy.

CDR3 region: CASSRALQIYNEQFF. The CDR3 DNA reads as TGTGCCAGCAGTAGAGCGCTCCAAATCTACAATGAGCAGTTCTTC. The rearrangement joins TRBV2 to TRBJ2-1, with D uncertain. The germline V and J ends were trimmed by 5 bases and 3 bases, with 14 bases remaining between them. The CDR3 runs to 15 residues. Germline assignment: CDR1 SNHLY and CDR2 FYNNEI.